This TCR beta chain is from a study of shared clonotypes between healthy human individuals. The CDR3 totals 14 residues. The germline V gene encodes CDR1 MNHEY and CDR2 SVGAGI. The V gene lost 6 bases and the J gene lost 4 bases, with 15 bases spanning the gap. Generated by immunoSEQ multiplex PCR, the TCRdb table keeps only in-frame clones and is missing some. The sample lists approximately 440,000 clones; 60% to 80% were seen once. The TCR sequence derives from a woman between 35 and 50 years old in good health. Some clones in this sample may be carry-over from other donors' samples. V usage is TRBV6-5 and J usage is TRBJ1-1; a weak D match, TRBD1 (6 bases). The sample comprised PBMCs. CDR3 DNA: TGTGCCAGCAGCAGGACAGATTTCGGCACTGAAGCTTTCTTT. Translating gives CASSRTDFGTEAFF.